One sample yielded the 7 T cell receptor beta chains listed below, sequenced in a study of blood T cell repertoires in COVID-19. Here immunoSEQ multiplex PCR was the method, and the copy in TCRdb shows in-frame clones only, minus some. The table shows about 150,000 clones, with roughly 80% occurring only once. Sequences were obtained from peripheral blood. All receptors come from an older woman with acute or convalescent COVID-19.

The chain recombines TRBV7-9 with TRBJ1-2, with TRBD1 matching over 11 bases. Germline V lookup: CDR1 SEHNR, CDR2 FQNEAQ (reference sequence). Trimming at V came to 5 bases and at J to 1 base, leaving 6 bases not matched to a gene. This CDR3 is built from 16 residues. This CDR3 is CASSNRTGGSNYGYTF. The CDR3 DNA is TGTGCCAGCAGCAACCGGACAGGGGGCAGTAACTATGGCTACACCTTC. The full variable domain, in which reference TRBV7-9 and TRBJ1-2 provide the parts outside the CDR3, is DTGVSQNPRHKITKRGQNVTFRCDPISEHNRLYWYRQTLGQGPEFLTYFQNEAQLEKSRLLSDRFSAERPKGSFSTLEIQRTEQGDSAMYLCASSNRTGGSNYGYTFGSGTRLTVV.

J is TRBJ2-7 and V is TRBV28; 8 nucleotides align to TRBD2. Germline V gives CDR1 MDHEN, CDR2 SYDVKM. The CDR3 totals 14 residues. Unmatched junction bases numbered 3, after V lost 4 bases and J lost 1 base. CDR3 DNA sequence: TGTGCCAGCAGTTCCGGGGGGGGATCCTACGAGCAGTACGTC. It is translated as CASSSGGGSYEQYV.

This chain uses TRBV4-2 with TRBJ2-1; 13 nucleotides match TRBD2. The CDR3 loop spans 16 amino acids. From germline, CDR1 is LGHNA and CDR2 YNFKEQ. V lost 3 bases to trimming and J lost 10 bases; unmatched junction nucleotides: 9. The CDR3 loop reads CASSQVLAGGLGEQFF. The CDR3, as DNA: TGTGCCAGCAGCCAGGTACTAGCGGGGGGGCTGGGAGAGCAGTTCTTC.

V gene TRBV12-3 or TRBV12-4 combines with J gene TRBJ1-2; 7 bases line up with TRBD1. The V and J ends lost 6 bases and 3 bases, in that order; junction bases with no gene match: 4. The CDR3 has 13 residues. In DNA, the CDR3 is TGTGCCAGCAGCAAACAGGGGCACTATGGCTACACCTTC. It yields the protein CASSKQGHYGYTF.

The J gene is TRBJ1-2, the V gene TRBV27; 10 positions match TRBD1. After removal of 4 bases from V and 5 bases from J, the junction contained 7 bases not matched to a gene. Germline CDR1 reads MNHEY; CDR2 reads SMNVEV (reference sequence). CDR3 length equals 15 residues. The CDR3 DNA sequence: TGTGCCAGCAGTTATGTGACAGGGGGCCATTATGGCTACACCTTC. Protein: CASSYVTGGHYGYTF.

This chain joins TRBV2 and TRBJ1-2; D remains unclear. There are 14 residues in the CDR3. In germline, CDR1 is SNHLY, CDR2 FYNNEI. Trimming left V 1 base short and J 3 bases short, with 9 bases between. Here the CDR3 DNA reads TGTGCCAGCAGTGAAGGAGTCCAATACTATGGCTACACCTTC. Its protein is CASSEGVQYYGYTF.

The V call is TRBV3-1 (or the pseudogene TRBV3-2), the J call TRBJ2-5; no clear D gene. CDR1 LGHDT and CDR2 YNNKEL come from the germline V gene (reference sequence). The CDR3 loop spans 12 amino acids. V was clipped by 8 bases and J by 1 base, with 8 bases between them. The CDR3 loop reads CASSSVQETQYF. In DNA, the CDR3 is TGTGCCAGCTCGAGCGTCCAAGAGACCCAGTACTTC.